This T cell receptor (beta chain) was identified in a study of cytotoxic CD8 clonotypes in ibrutinib-treated CLL. Across the study: Average yields of 255,043 productive templates and tens of thousands of productive rearrangements characterized the samples.

Generated by immunoSEQ multiplex PCR, the TCRdb table keeps only in-frame clones and is missing some. The profile covers fewer than 400,000 clones, with 67% appearing a single time and around 6.3% taken by the ten largest. The V and J ends lost 4 bases and 4 bases respectively, with 11 bases between them. This CDR3 contains 14 residues. Germline V lookup: CDR1 MGHRA, CDR2 YSYEKL. The chain is built from TRBV4-1 and TRBJ1-3; no definite D call. This receptor was obtained from a human donor with chronic lymphocytic leukemia. Sequences were derived from PBMCs, sampled after 36 months of ibrutinib treatment. The CDR3 bases are TGCGCCAGCAGCCTGCTTTTACGGGGAAACACCATATATTTT. Amino acids: CASSLLLRGNTIYF.